Listed here are 6 T cell receptor beta chains from one sample, sequenced in a study of post-analysis software for immune sequencing data. Each TCR beta cDNA library carried unique molecular identifiers. TCRdb ran MiXCR on the PCR reads and lists one entry per CDR3 protein. Of 820,000 or so distinct CDR3 sequences listed, roughly half are singletons. Whole-study results and caveats: Elevated frequency relative to controls characterized a handful of TRBV segments in patients, TRBV5-6, TRBV5-1 and TRBV20-1 among them.

These receptors' targets are unknown. Sequencing input: blood. The receptors come from a girl aged 5 to 17 with multiple sclerosis.

This chain uses TRBV3-1 with TRBJ2-5; 7 nucleotides match TRBD1. CDR1 and CDR2 from the germline V gene are LGHDT and YNNKEL (reference sequence). Germline trimming cut 0 bases from V and 7 bases from J; bases unmatched to any gene: 11. The CDR3 is 16 amino acids. The CDR3 is CASSQEGGYPSRTQYF. The CDR3 coding sequence is TGTGCCAGCAGCCAAGAAGGGGGCTATCCATCGAGGACCCAGTACTTC.

The J gene is TRBJ2-3, the V gene TRBV7-9; TRBD2 matches at 13 bases. Germline trimming cut 5 bases from V and 4 bases from J; bases unmatched to any gene: 6. Germline lookup yields CDR1 SEHNR and CDR2 FQNEAQ (reference sequence). CDR3 length: 16 residues. CDR3 residues: CASSRTSGSGSDTQYF. The CDR3, as DNA: TGTGCCAGCAGCCGGACTAGCGGGAGCGGATCAGATACGCAGTATTTT.

This rearrangement joins TRBV18 to TRBJ2-5; D is ambiguous. The V and J ends lost 3 bases and 5 bases respectively, with 13 bases between them. Germline values: CDR1 KGHSH, CDR2 LQKENI. The CDR3 sequence is 14 residues long. The CDR3 spells CASSPQAVGETQYF. The CDR3 nucleotides are TGTGCCAGCTCACCGCAGGCCGTTGGGGAGACCCAGTACTTC.

J is TRBJ2-7 and V is TRBV7-9; 11 nucleotides match TRBD2. Unmatched junction bases numbered 5, after V lost 5 bases and J lost 2 bases. CDR1 and CDR2 (germline): SEHNR, FQNEAQ (reference sequence). The CDR3 is 15 residues long. For the CDR3, the DNA is TGTGCCAGCAGCGCAACTAGCGGGAGCCCCTACGAGCAGTACTTC. It encodes CASSATSGSPYEQYF.

This chain connects TRBV20-1 to TRBJ2-7; 13 nucleotides align to TRBD2. The CDR3 sequence is 13 residues long. Trimming removed 7 bases from V and 3 bases from J; junction bases left unmatched: 3. Germline-derived CDR1 and CDR2 are DFQATT and SNEGSKA (reference sequence). The CDR3 sequence: CSGGLAGYYEQYF. In DNA, the CDR3 is TGCAGTGGGGGACTAGCGGGATACTACGAGCAGTACTTC.

V usage is TRBV29-1 and J usage is TRBJ1-2, with D unresolved. V was pared by 6 bases and J by 4 bases, with 15 bases between. Germline loops: CDR1 SQVTM, CDR2 ANQGSEA. CDR3 size: 13 residues. The chain's CDR3 is CSVQVGGGYGYTF. CDR3 coding DNA: TGCAGCGTCCAGGTCGGTGGAGGCTATGGCTACACCTTC.